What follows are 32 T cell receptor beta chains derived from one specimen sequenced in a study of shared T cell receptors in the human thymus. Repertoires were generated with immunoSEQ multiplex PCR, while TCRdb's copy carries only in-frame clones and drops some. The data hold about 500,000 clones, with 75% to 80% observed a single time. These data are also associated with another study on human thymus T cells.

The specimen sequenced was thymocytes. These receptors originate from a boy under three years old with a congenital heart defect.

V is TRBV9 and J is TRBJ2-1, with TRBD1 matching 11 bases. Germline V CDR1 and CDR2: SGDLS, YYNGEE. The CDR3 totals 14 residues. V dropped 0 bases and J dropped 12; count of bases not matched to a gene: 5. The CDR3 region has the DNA TGTGCCAGCAGCGTAGGTTGGGGACAGGGGGGGCAGTTCTTC. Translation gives CASSVGWGQGGQFF.

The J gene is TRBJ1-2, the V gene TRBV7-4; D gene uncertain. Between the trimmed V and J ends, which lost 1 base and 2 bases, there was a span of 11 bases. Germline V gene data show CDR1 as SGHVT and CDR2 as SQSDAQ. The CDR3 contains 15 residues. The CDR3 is CASSLGRRRNYGYTF. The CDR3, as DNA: TGTGCCAGCAGCTTAGGCAGGCGACGAAACTATGGCTACACCTTC.

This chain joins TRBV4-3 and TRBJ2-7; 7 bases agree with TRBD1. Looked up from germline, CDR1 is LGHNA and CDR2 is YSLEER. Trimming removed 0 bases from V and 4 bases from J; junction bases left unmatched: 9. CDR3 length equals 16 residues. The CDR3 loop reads CASSQETGQFVYEQYF. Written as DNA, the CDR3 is TGCGCCAGCAGCCAAGAGACAGGGCAGTTTGTGTACGAGCAGTACTTC.

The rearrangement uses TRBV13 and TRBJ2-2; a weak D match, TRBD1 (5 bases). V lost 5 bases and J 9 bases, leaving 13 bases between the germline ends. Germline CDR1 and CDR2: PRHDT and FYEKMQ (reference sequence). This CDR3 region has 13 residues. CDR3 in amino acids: CASSPPGPWELFF. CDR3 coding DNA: TGTGCCAGCAGCCCCCCAGGGCCCTGGGAGCTGTTTTTT.

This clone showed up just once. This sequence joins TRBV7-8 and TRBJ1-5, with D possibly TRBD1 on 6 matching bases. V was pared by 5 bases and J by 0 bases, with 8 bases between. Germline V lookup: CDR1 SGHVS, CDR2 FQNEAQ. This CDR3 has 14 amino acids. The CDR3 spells CASSPDSSNQPQHF. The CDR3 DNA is TGTGCCAGCAGCCCGGACAGTAGCAATCAGCCCCAGCATTTT.

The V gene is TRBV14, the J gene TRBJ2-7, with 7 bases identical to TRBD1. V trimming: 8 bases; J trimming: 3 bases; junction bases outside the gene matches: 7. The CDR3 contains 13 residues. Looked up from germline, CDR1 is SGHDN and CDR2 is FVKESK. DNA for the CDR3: TGTGCCAGCGGACGAGGGGGCGGCTACGAGCAGTACTTC. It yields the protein CASGRGGGYEQYF.

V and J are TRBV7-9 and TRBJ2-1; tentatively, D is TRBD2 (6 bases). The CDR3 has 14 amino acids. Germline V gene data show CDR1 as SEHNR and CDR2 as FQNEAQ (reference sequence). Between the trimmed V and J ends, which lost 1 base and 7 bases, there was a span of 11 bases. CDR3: CASSLVSGGNEQFF. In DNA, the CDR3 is TGTGCCAGCAGCTTAGTTTCCGGAGGGAATGAGCAGTTCTTC.

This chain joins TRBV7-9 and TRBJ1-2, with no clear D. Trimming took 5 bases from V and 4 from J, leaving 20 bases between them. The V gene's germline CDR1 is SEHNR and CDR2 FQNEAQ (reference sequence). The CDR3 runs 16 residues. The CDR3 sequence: CASSIWRGGHLYGYTF. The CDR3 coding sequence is TGTGCCAGCAGCATCTGGCGCGGAGGGCACCTCTATGGCTACACCTTC.

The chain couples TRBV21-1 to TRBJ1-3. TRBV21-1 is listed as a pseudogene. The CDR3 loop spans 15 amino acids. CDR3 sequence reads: CASSKGQAGGNTIYF. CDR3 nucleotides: TGTGCCAGCAGCAAAGGCCAGGCGGGAGGAAACACCATATATTTT.

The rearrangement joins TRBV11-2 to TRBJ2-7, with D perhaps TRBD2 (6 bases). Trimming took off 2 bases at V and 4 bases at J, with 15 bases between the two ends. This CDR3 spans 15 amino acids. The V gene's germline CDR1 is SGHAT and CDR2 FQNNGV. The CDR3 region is CASSLRRGGIYEQYF. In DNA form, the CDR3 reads TGTGCCAGCAGCTTAAGGAGGGGTGGAATTTACGAGCAGTACTTC.

CDR3 in DNA: TGTGCCAGCAGTTCGGGACTAGCGGGAGGTCGGTGGTCCTACAATGAGCAGTTCTTC. Translated: CASSSGLAGGRWSYNEQFF. The rearrangement joins TRBV27 to TRBJ2-1, with 15 bases lining up with TRBD2. With 4 bases clipped from V and 1 base from J, the junction kept 8 bases outside the gene matches. The CDR3 has 19 amino acids. Germline loops: CDR1 MNHEY, CDR2 SMNVEV (reference sequence).

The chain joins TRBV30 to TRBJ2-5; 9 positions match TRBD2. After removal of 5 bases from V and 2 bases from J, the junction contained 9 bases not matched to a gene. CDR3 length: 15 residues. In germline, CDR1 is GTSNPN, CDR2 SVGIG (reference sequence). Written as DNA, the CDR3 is TGTGCCTGGGTGGGGGGTAGCGGGAGTCAAGAGACCCAGTACTTC. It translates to CAWVGGSGSQETQYF.

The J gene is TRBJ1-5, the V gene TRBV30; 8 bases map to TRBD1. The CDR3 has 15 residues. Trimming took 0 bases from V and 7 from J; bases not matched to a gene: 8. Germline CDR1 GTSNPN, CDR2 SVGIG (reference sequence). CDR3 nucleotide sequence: TGTGCCTGGAGTGTCTATTTGGCAGGGGGCCAGCCCCAGCATTTT. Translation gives CAWSVYLAGGQPQHF.

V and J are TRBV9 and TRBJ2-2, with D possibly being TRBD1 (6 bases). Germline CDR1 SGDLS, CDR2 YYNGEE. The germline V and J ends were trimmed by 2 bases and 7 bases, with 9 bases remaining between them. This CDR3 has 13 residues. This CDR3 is CASSVGALGELFF. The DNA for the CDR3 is TGTGCCAGCAGCGTGGGGGCGCTCGGGGAGCTGTTTTTT.

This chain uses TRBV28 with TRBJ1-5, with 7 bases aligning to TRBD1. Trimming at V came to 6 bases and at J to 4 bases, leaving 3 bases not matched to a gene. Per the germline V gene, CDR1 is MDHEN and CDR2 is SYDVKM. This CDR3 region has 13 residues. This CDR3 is CASRQQGNQPQHF. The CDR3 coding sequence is TGTGCCAGCAGGCAACAGGGGAATCAGCCCCAGCATTTT.

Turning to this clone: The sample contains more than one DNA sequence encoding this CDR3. For the CDR3, the DNA is TGTGCCAGCAGCCAGGACCACAGGGGAACTAATGAAAAACTGTTTTTT. It codes for CASSQDHRGTNEKLFF. The rearrangement links TRBV14 to TRBJ1-4, with 7 bases lining up with TRBD1. Unmatched junction bases numbered 5, after V lost 3 bases and J lost 1 base. CDR1 is SGHDN and CDR2 is FVKESK in the germline V gene. The CDR3 runs to 16 residues.

CDR3 nucleotides: TGTGCCAGCAGGTGCTGCGCAGGGAGGGCTAGCAATCAGCCCCAGCATTTT. Translation: CASRCCAGRASNQPQHF. The J gene is TRBJ1-5, the V gene TRBV28; perhaps TRBD1 as D (5 bases). Germline assignment: CDR1 MDHEN and CDR2 SYDVKM. The CDR3 is 17 amino acids. V gave up 6 bases and J gave up 0 bases, with 18 bases separating them.

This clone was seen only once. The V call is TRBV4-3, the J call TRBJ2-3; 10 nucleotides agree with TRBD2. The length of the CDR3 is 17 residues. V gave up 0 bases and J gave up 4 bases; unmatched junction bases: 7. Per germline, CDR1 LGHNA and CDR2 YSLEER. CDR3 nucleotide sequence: TGCGCCAGCAGCCAAGAACGCGCTAGCGGGAGACCAGATACGCAGTATTTT. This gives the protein CASSQERASGRPDTQYF.

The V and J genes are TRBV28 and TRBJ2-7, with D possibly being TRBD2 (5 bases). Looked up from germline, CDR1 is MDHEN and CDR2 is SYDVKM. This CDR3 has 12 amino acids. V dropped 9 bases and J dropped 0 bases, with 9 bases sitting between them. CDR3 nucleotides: TGTGCCAGTCTGCGGGCCTCCTACGAGCAGTACTTC. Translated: CASLRASYEQYF.

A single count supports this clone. CDR3 DNA: TGTGCCAGCAGCCACCTACCTCGGGGGAAAGAGACCCAGTACTTC. This gives the protein CASSHLPRGKETQYF. The gene calls are TRBV28 and TRBJ2-5, with a tentative D call TRBD2 (6 bases). The length of the CDR3 is 15 residues. CDR1 is MDHEN and CDR2 is SYDVKM in the germline V gene. The V gene lost 6 bases and the J gene lost 3 bases, with 17 bases spanning the gap.

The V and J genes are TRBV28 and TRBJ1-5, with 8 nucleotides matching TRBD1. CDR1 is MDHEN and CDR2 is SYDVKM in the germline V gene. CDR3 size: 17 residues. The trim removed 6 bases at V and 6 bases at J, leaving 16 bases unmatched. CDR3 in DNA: TGTGCCAGCAGCGTTCGAGGACAGGGCTGGCTACGTCAGCCCCAGCATTTT. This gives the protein CASSVRGQGWLRQPQHF.

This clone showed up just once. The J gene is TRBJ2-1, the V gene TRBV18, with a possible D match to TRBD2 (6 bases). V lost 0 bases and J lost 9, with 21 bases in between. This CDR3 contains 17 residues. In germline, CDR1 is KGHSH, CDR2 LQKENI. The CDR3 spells CASSPPKEGFRCGEQFF. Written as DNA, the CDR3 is TGTGCCAGCTCACCACCTAAGGAGGGGTTCCGTTGCGGTGAGCAGTTCTTC.

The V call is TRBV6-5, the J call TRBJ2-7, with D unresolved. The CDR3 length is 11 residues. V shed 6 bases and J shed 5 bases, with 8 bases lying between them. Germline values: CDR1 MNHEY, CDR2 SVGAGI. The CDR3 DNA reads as TGTGCCAGCAGACACCTGGACGAGCAGTACTTC. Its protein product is CASRHLDEQYF.

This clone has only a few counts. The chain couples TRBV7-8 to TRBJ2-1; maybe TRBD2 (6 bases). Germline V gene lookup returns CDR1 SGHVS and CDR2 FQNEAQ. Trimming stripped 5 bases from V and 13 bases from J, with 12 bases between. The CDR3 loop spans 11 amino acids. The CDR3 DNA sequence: TGTGCCAGCAGCCCACCGGGGGTCCAGTTCTTC. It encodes CASSPPGVQFF.

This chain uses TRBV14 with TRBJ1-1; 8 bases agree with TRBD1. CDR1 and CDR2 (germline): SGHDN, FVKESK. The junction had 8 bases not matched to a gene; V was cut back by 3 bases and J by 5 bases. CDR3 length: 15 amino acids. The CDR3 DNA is TGTGCCAGCAGCCAGGACGCGGACAGGGCGACTGAAGCTTTCTTT. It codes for CASSQDADRATEAFF.

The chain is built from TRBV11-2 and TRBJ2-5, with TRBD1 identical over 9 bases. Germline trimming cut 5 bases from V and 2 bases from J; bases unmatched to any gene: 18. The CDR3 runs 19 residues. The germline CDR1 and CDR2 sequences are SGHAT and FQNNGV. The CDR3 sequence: CASSLRRGVPGQGQETQYF. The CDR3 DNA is TGTGCCAGCAGCCTACGGAGGGGGGTGCCGGGACAGGGTCAAGAGACCCAGTACTTC. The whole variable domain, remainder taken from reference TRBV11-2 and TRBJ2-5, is EAGVAQSPRYKIIEKRQSVAFWCNPISGHATLYWYQQILGQGPKLLIQFQNNGVVDDSQLPKDRFSAERLKGVDSTLKIQPAKLEDSAVYLCASSLRRGVPGQGQETQYFGPGTRLLVL.

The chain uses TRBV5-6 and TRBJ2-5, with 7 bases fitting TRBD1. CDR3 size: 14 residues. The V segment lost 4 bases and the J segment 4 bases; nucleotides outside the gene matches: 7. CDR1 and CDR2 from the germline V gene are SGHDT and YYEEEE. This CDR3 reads CASSPARGPETQYF. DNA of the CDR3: TGTGCCAGCAGCCCCGCGAGGGGGCCAGAGACCCAGTACTTC.

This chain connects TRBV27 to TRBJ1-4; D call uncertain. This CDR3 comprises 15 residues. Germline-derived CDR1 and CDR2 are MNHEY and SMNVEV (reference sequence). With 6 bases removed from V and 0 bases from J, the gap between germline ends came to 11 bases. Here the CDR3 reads CASRPHRATNEKLFF. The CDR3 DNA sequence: TGTGCCAGCAGGCCACACCGTGCAACTAATGAAAAACTGTTTTTT.

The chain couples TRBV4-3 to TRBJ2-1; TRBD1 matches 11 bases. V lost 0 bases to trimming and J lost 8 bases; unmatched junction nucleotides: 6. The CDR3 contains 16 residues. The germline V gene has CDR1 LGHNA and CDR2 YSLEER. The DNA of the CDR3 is TGCGCCAGCAGCCAAGAAAAAGGGACAGGGGGTTATGAGCAGTTCTTC. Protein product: CASSQEKGTGGYEQFF.

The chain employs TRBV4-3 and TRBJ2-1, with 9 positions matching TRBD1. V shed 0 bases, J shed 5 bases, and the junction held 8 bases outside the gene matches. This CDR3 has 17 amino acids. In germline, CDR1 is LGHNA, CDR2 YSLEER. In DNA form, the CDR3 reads TGCGCCAGCAGCCAAGATAAGAAGACAGGGGGAGACAATGAGCAGTTCTTC. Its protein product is CASSQDKKTGGDNEQFF.

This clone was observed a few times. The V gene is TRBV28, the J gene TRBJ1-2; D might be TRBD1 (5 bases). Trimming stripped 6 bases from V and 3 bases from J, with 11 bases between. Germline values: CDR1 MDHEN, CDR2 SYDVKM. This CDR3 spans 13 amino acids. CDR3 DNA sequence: TGTGCCAGCAGCCCCTGGGGGGACTATGGCTACACCTTC. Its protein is CASSPWGDYGYTF.

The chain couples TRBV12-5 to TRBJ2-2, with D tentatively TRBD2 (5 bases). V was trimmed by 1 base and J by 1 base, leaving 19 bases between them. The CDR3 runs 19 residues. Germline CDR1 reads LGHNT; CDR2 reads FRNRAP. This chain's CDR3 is CASGLAAEVVGVNTGELFF. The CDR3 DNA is TGTGCTAGTGGTTTGGCCGCGGAGGTGGTGGGAGTGAACACCGGGGAGCTGTTTTTT. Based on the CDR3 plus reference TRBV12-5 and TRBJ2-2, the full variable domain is DARVTQTPRHKVTEMGQEVTMRCQPILGHNTVFWYRQTMMQGLELLAYFRNRAPLDDSGMPKDRFSAEMPDATLATLKIQPSEPRDSAVYFCASGLAAEVVGVNTGELFFGEGSRLTVL.